What follows is one TCR beta chain and its context. Method: immunoSEQ multiplex PCR; TCRdb's copy keeps in-frame clones and lacks some. The data contain more than 200,000 clones, roughly 84% of them singletons. These data belong to a study of blood T cell repertoires in COVID-19. Trimming cost V 5 bases and J 2 bases; bases outside gene matches: 4. The CDR3 covers 13 residues. Germline-derived CDR1 and CDR2 are SQVTM and ANQGSEA. The clonotype comes from a woman aged 35 to 49 who had recovered from COVID-19. Sequencing used peripheral blood. V is TRBV29-1 and J is TRBJ2-7, with 9 bases matching TRBD1. The CDR3 sequence is CSVTGGGTYEQYF. The DNA for the CDR3 is TGCAGCGTTACAGGGGGCGGTACCTACGAGCAGTACTTC.